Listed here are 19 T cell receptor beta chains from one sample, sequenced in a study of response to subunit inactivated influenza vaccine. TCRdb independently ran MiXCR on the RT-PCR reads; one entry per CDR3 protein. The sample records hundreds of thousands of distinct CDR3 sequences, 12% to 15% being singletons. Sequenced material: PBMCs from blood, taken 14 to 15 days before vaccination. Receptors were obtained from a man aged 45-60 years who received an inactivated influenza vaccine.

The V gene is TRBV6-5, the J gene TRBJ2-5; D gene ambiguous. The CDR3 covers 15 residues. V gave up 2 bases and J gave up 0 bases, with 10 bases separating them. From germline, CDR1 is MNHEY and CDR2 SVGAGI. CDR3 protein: CASSYGVVYQETQYF. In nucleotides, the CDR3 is TGTGCCAGCAGTTACGGTGTGGTGTACCAAGAGACCCAGTACTTC.

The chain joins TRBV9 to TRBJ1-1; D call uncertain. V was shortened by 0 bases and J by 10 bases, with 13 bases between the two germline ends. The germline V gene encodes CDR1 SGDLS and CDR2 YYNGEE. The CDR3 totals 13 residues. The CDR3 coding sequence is TGTGCCAGCAGCGTAGCTTCCGGTTATGGAGCTTTCTTT. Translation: CASSVASGYGAFF.

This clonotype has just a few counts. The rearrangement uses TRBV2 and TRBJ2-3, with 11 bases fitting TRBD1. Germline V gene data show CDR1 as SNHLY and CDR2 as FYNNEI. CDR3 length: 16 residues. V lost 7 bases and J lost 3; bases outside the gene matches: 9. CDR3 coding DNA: TGTGCCAGCACCATCCTGGGACAGGGGGTAACAGATACGCAGTATTTT. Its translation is CASTILGQGVTDTQYF.

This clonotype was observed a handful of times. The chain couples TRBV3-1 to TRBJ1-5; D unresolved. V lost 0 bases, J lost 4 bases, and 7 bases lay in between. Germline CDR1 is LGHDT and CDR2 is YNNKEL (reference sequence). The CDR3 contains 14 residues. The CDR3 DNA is TGTGCCAGCAGCCAAGACTTGTGGAATCAGCCCCAGCATTTT. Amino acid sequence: CASSQDLWNQPQHF.

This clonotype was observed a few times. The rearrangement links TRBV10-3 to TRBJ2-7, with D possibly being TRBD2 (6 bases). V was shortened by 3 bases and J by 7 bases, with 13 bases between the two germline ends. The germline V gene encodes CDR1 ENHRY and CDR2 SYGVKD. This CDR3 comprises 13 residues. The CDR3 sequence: CAISEPPGREQYF. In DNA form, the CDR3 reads TGTGCCATCAGTGAACCCCCGGGGAGGGAGCAGTACTTC.

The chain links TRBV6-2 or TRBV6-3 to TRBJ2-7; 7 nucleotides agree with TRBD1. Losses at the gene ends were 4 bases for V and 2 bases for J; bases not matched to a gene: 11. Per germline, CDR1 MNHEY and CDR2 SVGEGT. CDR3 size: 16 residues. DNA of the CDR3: TGTGCCAGCAGTTTTAGACAGGGAGTATTCCCCTACGAGCAGTACTTC. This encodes CASSFRQGVFPYEQYF.

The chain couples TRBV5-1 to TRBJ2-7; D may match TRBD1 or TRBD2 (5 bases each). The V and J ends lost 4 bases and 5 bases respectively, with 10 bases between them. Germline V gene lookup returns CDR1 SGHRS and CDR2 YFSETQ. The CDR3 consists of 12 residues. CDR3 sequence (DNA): TGCGCCAGCAGCCGGGGACCGGACGAGCAGTACTTC. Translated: CASSRGPDEQYF. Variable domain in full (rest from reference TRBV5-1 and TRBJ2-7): KAGVTQTPRYLIKTRGQQVTLSCSPISGHRSVSWYQQTPGQGLQFLFEYFSETQRNKGNFPGRFSGRQFSNSRSEMNVSTLELGDSALYLCASSRGPDEQYFGPGTRLTVT.

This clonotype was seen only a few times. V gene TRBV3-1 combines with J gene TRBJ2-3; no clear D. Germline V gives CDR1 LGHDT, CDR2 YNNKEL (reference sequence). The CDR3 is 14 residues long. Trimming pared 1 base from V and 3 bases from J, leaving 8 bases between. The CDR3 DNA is TGTGCCAGCAGCCAAGCGTTGTCGACAGATACGCAGTATTTT. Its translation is CASSQALSTDTQYF.

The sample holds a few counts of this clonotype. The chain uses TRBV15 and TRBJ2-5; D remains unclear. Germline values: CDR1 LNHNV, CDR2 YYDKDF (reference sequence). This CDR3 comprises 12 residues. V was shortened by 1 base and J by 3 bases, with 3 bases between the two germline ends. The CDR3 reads CATSRGKETQYF. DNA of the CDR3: TGTGCCACCAGCAGAGGTAAAGAGACCCAGTACTTC.

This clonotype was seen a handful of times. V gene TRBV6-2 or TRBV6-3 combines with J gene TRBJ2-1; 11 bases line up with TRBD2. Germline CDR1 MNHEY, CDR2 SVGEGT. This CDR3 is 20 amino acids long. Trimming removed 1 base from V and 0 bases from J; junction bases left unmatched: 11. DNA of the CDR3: TGTGCCAGCAGTTACTGGTATCGGGCTACTAGCGGGAGCTCCTACAATGAGCAGTTCTTC. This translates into CASSYWYRATSGSSYNEQFF.

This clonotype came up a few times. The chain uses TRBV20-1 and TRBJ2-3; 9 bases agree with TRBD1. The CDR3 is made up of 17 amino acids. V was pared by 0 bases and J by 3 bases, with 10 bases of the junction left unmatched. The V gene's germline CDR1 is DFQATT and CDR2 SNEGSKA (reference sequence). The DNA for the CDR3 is TGCAGTGCTAGAGATGTGAGGGACAGGGTGAGGACAGATACGCAGTATTTT. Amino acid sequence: CSARDVRDRVRTDTQYF.

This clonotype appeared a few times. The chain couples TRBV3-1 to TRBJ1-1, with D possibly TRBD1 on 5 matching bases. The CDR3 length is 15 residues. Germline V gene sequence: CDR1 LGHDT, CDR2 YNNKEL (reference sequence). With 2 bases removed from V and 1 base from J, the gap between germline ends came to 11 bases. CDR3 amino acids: CASSQYTGSNTEAFF. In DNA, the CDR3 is TGTGCCAGCAGCCAATATACAGGCTCGAACACTGAAGCTTTCTTT. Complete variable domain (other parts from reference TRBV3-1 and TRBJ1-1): DTAVSQTPKYLVTQMGNDKSIKCEQNLGHDTMYWYKQDSKKFLKIMFSYNNKELIINETVPNRFSPKSPDKAHLNLHINSLELGDSAVYFCASSQYTGSNTEAFFGQGTRLTVV.

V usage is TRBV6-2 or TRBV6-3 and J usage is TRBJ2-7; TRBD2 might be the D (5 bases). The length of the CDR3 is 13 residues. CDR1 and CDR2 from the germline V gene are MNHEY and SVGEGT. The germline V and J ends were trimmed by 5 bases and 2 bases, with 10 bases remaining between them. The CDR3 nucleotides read TGTGCCAGCAGTACGGACGGGACCTACGAGCAGTACTTC. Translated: CASSTDGTYEQYF.

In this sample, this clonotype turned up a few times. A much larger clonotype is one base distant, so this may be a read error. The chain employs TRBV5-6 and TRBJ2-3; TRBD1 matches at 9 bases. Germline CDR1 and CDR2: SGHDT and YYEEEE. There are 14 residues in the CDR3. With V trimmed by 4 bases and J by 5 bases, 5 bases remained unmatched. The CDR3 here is CASSQGQGIDTQYF. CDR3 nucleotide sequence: TGTGCCAGCAGCCAGGGACAGGGCATAGATACGCAGTATTTT.

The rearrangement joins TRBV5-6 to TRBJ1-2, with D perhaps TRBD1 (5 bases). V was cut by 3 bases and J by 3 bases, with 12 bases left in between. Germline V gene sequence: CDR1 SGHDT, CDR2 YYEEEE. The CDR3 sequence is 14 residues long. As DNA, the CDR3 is TGTGCCAGCAGCTCCCCCGGGGGTTACTATGGCTACACCTTC. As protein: CASSSPGGYYGYTF.

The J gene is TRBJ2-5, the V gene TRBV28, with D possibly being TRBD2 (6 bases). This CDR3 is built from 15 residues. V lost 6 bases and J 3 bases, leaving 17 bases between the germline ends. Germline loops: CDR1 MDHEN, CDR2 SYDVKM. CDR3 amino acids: CASSYLSGTEETQYF. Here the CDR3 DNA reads TGTGCCAGCAGCTACCTTAGCGGTACTGAAGAGACCCAGTACTTC.

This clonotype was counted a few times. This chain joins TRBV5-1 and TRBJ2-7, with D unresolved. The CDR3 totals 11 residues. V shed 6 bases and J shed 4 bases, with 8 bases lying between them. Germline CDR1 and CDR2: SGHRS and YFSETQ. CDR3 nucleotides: TGCGCCAGCAAAAAGGGATACGAGCAGTACTTC. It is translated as CASKKGYEQYF.

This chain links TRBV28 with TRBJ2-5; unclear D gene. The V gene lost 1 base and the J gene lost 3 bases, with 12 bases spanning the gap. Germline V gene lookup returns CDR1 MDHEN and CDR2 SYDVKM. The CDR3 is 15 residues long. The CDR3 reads CASSLFGPTKETQYF. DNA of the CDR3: TGTGCCAGCAGTTTATTTGGGCCGACGAAAGAGACCCAGTACTTC.

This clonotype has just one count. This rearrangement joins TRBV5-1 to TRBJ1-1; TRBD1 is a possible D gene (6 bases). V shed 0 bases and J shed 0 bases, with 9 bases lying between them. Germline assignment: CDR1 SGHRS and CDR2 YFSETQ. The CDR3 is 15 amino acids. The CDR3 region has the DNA TGCGCCAGCAGCTTGGGACAGGTAATGAACACTGAAGCTTTCTTT. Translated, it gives CASSLGQVMNTEAFF.